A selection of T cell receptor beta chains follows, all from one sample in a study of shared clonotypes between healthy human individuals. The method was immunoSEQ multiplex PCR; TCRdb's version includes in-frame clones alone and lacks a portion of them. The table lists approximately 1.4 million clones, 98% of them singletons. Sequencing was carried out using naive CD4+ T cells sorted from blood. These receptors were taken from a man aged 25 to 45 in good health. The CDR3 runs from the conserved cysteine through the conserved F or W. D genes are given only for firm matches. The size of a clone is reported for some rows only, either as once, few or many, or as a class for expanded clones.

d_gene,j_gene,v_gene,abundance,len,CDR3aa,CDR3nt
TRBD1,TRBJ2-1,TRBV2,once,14,CASKGQGPYNEQFF,TGTGCCAGCAAGGGACAGGGCCCCTACAATGAGCAGTTCTTC
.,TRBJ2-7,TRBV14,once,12,CASSLKGLSQYF,TGTGCCAGCAGCCTAAAAGGTTTATCGCAGTACTTC
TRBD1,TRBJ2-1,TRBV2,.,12,CASRDRGYEQFF,TGTGCCAGCCGGGACAGGGGCTATGAGCAGTTCTTC
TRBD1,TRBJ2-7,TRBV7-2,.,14,CASSKGTATYEQYF,TGTGCCAGCAGCAAAGGGACAGCAACCTACGAGCAGTACTTC
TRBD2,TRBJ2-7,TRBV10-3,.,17,CAISAGTSGRKLYEQYF,TGTGCCATCAGTGCCGGGACTAGCGGGAGGAAACTCTACGAGCAGTACTTC
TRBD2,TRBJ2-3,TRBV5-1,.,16,CASSLGLAGATDTQYF,TGCGCCAGCAGCCTAGGACTAGCGGGAGCTACAGATACGCAGTATTTT
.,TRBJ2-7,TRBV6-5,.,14,CASASYRDSGEQYF,TGTGCCAGCGCATCGTATCGGGACTCTGGCGAGCAGTACTTC
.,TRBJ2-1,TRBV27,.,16,CASSADREDTYNEQFF,TGTGCCAGCAGTGCAGACAGGGAGGATACCTACAATGAGCAGTTCTTC
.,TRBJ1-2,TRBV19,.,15,CASSIVGLHLHGYTF,TGTGCCAGTAGTATAGTAGGACTTCATCTGCATGGCTACACCTTC
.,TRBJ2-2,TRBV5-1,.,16,CASSLYLQPNTGELFF,TGCGCCAGCAGCTTGTACTTACAGCCCAACACCGGGGAGCTGTTTTTT
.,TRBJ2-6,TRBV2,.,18,CASSGYMASGTGANVLTF,TGTGCCAGCAGTGGATACATGGCCTCAGGGACTGGGGCCAACGTCCTGACTTTC
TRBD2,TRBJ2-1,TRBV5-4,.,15,CASSLGLAGDNEQFF,TGTGCCAGCAGCTTGGGGCTAGCGGGAGACAATGAGCAGTTCTTC
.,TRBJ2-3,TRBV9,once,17,CASSAHGSRTSTDTQYF,TGTGCCAGCAGCGCTCACGGGAGCCGCACTAGCACAGATACGCAGTATTTT
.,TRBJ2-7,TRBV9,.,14,CASSVGGEPYEQYF,TGTGCCAGCAGCGTAGGCGGGGAACCCTACGAGCAGTACTTC
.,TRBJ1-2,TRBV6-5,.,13,CASSYGSRGGITF,TGTGCCAGCAGTTACGGATCGAGGGGAGGAATCACCTTC
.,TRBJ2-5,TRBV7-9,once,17,CASSLARGRSNQETQYF,TGTGCCAGCAGCTTAGCTAGGGGACGGAGTAACCAAGAGACCCAGTACTTC
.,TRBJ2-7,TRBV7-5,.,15,CASSLPGLGPYEQYF,TGTGCCAGCAGCTTACCCGGCCTTGGCCCCTACGAGCAGTACTTC
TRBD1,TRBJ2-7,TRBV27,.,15,CASSETGTGVYEQYF,TGTGCCAGCAGTGAGACCGGGACAGGGGTGTACGAGCAGTACTTC
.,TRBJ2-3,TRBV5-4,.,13,CASSSPREDTQYF,TGTGCCAGCAGCTCTCCTAGGGAAGATACGCAGTATTTT
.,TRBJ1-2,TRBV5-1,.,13,CASSFGSVDGYTF,TGCGCCAGCAGCTTCGGGAGCGTCGATGGCTACACCTTC
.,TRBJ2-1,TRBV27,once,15,CASSVGSYSYNEQFF,TGTGCCAGCAGTGTCGGGAGTTATTCCTACAATGAGCAGTTCTTC
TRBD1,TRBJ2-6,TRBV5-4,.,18,CASSGSADRGTGANVLTF,TGTGCCAGCAGCGGTAGCGCCGACAGGGGGACTGGGGCCAACGTCCTGACTTTC
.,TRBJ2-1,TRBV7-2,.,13,CASSNDPRDEQFF,TGTGCCAGCAGCAACGACCCGAGGGATGAGCAGTTCTTC
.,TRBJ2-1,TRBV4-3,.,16,CASSQDVVRLYGEQFF,TGCGCCAGCAGCCAGGACGTTGTGAGGCTATACGGTGAGCAGTTCTTC